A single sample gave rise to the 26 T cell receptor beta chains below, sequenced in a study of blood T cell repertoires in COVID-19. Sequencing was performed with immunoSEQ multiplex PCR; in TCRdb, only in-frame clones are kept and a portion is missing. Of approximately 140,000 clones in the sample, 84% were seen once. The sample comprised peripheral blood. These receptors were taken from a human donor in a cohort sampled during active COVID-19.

The CDR3 protein is CASRFVGGKETQYF. The CDR3 DNA reads as TGTGCAAGTCGCTTTGTTGGAGGGAAAGAGACCCAGTACTTC. J is TRBJ2-5 and V is TRBV12-2; no check of the table's D call, TRBD2, against the DNA was made. TRBV12-2 is classified as a pseudogene. The CDR3 runs to 14 residues.

CDR3 in DNA: TGTGCCAGCAGCGCACCGGACAGACCTAACTATGGCTACACCTTC. Its translation: CASSAPDRPNYGYTF. The chain is built from TRBV9 and TRBJ1-2, with D possibly TRBD1 on 6 matching bases. CDR3 size: 15 residues. Germline values: CDR1 SGDLS, CDR2 YYNGEE. The V end lost 3 bases, the J end lost 0 bases, and 12 bases lay between the germline ends.

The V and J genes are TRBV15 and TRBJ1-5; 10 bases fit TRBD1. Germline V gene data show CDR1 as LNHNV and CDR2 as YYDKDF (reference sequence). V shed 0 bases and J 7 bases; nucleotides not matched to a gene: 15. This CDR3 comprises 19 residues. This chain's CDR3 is CATSRDDRGQGVLRQPQHF. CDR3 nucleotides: TGTGCCACCAGCAGAGATGATCGAGGACAGGGGGTCCTTCGCCAGCCCCAGCATTTT.

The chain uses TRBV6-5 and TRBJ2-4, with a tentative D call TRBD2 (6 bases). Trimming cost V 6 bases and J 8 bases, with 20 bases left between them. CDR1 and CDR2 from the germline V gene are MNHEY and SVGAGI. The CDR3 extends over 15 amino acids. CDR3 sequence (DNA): TGTGCCAGCAGGCCCGGAGGGTCTGGCGTATACATTCAGTACTTC. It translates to CASRPGGSGVYIQYF.

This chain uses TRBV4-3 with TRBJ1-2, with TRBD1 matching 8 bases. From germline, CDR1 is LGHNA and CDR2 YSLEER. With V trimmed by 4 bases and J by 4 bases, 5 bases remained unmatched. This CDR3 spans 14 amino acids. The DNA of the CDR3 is TGCGCCAGCAGCCGGGACAGGAATACCTATGGCTACACCTTC. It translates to CASSRDRNTYGYTF.

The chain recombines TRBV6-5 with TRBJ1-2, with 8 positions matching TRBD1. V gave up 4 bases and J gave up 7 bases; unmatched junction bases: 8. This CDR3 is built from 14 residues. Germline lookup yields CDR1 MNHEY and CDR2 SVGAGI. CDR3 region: CASSSGTGGSGYTF. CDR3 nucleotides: TGTGCCAGCAGTTCCGGGACAGGTGGATCTGGCTACACCTTC.

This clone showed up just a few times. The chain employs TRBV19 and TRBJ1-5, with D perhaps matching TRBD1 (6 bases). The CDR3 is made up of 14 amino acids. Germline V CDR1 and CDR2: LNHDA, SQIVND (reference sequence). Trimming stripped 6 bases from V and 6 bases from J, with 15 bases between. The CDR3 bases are TGTGCCAGTAGGAAAACAGGGTCGGGTCAGCCCCAGCATTTT. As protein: CASRKTGSGQPQHF.

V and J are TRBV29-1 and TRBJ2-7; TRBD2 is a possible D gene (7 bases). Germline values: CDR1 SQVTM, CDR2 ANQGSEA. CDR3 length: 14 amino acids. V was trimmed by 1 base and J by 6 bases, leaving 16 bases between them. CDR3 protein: CSVEGGGLGREQYF. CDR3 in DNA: TGCAGCGTTGAAGGGGGGGGGCTCGGACGCGAGCAGTACTTC.

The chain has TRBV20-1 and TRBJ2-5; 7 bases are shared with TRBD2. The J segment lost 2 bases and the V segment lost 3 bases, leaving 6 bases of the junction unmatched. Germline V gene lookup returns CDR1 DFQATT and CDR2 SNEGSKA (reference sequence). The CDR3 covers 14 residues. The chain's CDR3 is CSASPSGTQETQYF. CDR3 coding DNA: TGCAGTGCTAGTCCCAGCGGGACGCAAGAGACCCAGTACTTC.

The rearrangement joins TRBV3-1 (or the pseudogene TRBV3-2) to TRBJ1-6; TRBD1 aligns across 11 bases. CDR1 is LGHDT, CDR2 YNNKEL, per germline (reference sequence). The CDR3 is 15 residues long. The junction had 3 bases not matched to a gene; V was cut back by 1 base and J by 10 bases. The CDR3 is CASSQGTGGGSPLHF. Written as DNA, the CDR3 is TGTGCCAGCAGCCAAGGGACAGGGGGCGGGTCACCCCTCCACTTT.

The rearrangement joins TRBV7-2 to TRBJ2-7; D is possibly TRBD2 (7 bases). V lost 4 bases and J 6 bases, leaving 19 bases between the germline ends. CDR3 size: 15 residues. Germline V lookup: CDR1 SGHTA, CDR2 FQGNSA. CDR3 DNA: TGTGCCAGCAGCTCATTAGAGGGGGGAGGGAGCGAGCAGTACTTC. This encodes CASSSLEGGGSEQYF.

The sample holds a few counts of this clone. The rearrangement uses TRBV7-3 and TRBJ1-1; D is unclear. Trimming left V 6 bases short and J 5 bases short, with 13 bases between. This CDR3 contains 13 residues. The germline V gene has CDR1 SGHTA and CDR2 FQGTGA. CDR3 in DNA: TGTGCCAGCAGTCAACGAGGGAAAACTGAAGCTTTCTTT. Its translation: CASSQRGKTEAFF.

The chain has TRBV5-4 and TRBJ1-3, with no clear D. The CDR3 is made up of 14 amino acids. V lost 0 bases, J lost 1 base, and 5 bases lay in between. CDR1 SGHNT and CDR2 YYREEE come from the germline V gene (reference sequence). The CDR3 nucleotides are TGTGCCAGCAGCTTGGGTAGTTCTGGAAACACCATATATTTT. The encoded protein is CASSLGSSGNTIYF.

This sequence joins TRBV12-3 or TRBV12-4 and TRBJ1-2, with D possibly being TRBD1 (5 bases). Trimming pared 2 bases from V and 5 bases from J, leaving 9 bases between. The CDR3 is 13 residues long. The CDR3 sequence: CASSLTGGYGYTF. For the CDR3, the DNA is TGTGCCAGCAGTTTAACGGGGGGGTATGGCTACACCTTC.

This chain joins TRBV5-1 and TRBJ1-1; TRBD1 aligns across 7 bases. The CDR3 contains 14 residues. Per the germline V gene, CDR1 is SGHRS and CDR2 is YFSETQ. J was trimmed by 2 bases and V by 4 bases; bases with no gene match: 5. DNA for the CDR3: TGCGCCAGCAGCGCCTACAGGGGTAACACTGAAGCTTTCTTT. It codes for CASSAYRGNTEAFF.

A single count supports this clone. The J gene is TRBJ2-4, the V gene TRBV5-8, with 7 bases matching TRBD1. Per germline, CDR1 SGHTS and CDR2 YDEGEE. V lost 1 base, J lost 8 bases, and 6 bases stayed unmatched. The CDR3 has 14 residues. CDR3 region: CASSLTGVGDIQYF. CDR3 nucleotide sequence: TGTGCCAGCAGCTTGACAGGGGTCGGAGACATTCAGTACTTC. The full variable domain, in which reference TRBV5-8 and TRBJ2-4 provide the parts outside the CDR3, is EAGVTQSPTHLIKTRGQQATLRCSPISGHTSVYWYQQALGLGLQFLLWYDEGEERNRGNFPPRFSGRQFPNYSSELNVNALELEDSALYLCASSLTGVGDIQYFGAGTRLSVL.

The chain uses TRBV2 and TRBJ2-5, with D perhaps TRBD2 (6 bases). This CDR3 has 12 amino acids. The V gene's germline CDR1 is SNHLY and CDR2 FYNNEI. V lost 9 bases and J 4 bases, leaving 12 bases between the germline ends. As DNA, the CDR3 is TGTGCCAGTAGCGGATCCGGAGAGACCCAGTACTTC. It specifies CASSGSGETQYF.

The CDR3: CASSPEGGQGVAQYF. The CDR3 DNA reads as TGTGCCAGCAGCCCGGAGGGGGGACAGGGAGTTGCCCAGTACTTC. This chain connects TRBV7-2 to TRBJ2-5; 9 bases match TRBD1. The J segment lost 9 bases and the V segment lost 5 bases, leaving 13 bases of the junction unmatched. This CDR3 has 15 residues. CDR1 and CDR2 (germline): SGHTA, FQGNSA.

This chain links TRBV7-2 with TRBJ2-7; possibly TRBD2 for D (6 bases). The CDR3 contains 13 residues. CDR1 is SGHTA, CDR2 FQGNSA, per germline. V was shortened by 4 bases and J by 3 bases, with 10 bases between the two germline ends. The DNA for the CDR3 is TGTGCCAGCAGCTACGGAGGGGTCTACGAGCAGTACTTC. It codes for CASSYGGVYEQYF. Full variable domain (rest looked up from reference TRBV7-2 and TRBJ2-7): GAGVSQSPSNKVTEKGKDVELRCDPISGHTALYWYRQSLGQGLEFLIYFQGNSAPDKSGLPSDRFSAERTGGSVSTLTIQRTQQEDSAVYLCASSYGGVYEQYFGPGTRLTVT.

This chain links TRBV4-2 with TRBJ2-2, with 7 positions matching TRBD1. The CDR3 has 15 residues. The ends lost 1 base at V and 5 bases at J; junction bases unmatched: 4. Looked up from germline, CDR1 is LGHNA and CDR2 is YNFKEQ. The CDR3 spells CASSQVSGGTGELFF. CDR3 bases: TGTGCCAGCAGCCAAGTGTCAGGGGGTACCGGGGAGCTGTTTTTT.

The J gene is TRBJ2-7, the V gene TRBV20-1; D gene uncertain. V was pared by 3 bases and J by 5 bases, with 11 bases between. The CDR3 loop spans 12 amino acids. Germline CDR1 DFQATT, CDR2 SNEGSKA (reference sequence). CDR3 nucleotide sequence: TGCAGTGCTAGTCCCCCCCTCCACGAGCAGTACTTC. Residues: CSASPPLHEQYF.

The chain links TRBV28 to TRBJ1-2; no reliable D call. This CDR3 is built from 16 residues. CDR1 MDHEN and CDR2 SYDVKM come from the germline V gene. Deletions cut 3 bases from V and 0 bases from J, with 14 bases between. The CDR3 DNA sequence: TGTGCCAGCAGTTTGCCTGCGGCGGTTCCTAACTATGGCTACACCTTC. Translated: CASSLPAAVPNYGYTF.

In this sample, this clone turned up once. The CDR3 DNA sequence: TGTGCCTGGACTGGAGACGCTGAGACCCAGTACTTC. It encodes CAWTGDAETQYF. This sequence joins TRBV30 and TRBJ2-5; D call uncertain. Germline loops: CDR1 GTSNPN, CDR2 SVGIG (reference sequence). The CDR3 is 12 amino acids. With 4 bases removed from V and 5 bases from J, the gap between germline ends came to 11 bases.

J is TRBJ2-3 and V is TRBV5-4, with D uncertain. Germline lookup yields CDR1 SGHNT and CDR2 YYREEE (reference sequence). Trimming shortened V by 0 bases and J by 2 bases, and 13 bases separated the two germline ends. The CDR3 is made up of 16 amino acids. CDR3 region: CASSLGPTLSTDTQYF. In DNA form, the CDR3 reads TGTGCCAGCAGCTTGGGCCCCACTCTATCCACAGATACGCAGTATTTT.

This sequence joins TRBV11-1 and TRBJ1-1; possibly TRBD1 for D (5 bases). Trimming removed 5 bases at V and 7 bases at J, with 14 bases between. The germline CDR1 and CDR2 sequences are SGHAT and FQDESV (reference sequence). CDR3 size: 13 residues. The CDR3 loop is CASSIRGTDEAFF. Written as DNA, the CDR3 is TGTGCCAGCAGCATACGGGGGACGGATGAAGCTTTCTTT.

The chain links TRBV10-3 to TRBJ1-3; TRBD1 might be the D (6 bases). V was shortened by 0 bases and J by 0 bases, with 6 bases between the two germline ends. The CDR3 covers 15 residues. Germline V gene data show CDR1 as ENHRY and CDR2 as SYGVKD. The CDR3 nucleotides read TGTGCCATCAGTGAGTCCAGGGGCTCTGGAAACACCATATATTTT. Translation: CAISESRGSGNTIYF.